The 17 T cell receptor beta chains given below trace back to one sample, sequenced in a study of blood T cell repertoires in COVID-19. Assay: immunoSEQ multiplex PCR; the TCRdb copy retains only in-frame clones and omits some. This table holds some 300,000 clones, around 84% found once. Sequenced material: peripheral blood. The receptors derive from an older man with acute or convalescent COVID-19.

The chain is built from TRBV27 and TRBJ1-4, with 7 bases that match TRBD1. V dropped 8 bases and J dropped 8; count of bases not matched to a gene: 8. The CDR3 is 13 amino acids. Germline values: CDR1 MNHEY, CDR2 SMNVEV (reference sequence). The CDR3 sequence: CASGPDRREKLFF. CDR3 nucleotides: TGTGCCAGCGGCCCGGACAGGCGGGAAAAACTGTTTTTT.

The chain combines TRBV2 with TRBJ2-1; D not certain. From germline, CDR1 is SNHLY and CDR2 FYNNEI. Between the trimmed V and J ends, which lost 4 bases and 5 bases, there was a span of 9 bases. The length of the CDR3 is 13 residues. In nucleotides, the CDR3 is TGTGCCAGCAGTGGAGACAACAACAATGAGCAGTTCTTC. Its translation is CASSGDNNNEQFF.

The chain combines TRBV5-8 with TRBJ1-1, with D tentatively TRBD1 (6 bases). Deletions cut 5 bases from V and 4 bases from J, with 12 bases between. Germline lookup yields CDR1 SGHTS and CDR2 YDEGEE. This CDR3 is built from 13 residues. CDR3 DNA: TGTGCCAGCAGACATTCACAGGGCACTGAAGCTTTCTTT. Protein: CASRHSQGTEAFF. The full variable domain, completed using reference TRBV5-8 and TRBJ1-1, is EAGVTQSPTHLIKTRGQQATLRCSPISGHTSVYWYQQALGLGLQFLLWYDEGEERNRGNFPPRFSGRQFPNYSSELNVNALELEDSALYLCASRHSQGTEAFFGQGTRLTVV.

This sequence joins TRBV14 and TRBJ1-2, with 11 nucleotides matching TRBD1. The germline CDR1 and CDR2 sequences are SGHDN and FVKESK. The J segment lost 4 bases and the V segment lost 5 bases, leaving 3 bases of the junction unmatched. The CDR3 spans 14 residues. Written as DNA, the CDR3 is TGTGCCAGCAGCTCCGGGACAGGGGGCTATGGCTACACCTTC. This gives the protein CASSSGTGGYGYTF.

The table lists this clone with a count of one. CDR3 sequence (DNA): TGTGCCAGCTCACCGGCGGTAAAATCACCCCTCCACTTT. It is translated as CASSPAVKSPLHF. This chain links TRBV18 with TRBJ1-6; D gene uncertain. This CDR3 is built from 13 residues. From germline, CDR1 is KGHSH and CDR2 LQKENI. V lost 3 bases to trimming and J lost 10 bases, with 10 bases between them.

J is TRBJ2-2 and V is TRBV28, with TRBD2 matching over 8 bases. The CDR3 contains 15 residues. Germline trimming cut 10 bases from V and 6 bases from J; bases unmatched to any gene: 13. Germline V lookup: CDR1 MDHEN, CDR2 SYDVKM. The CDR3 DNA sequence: TGTGCCACCAATTTGGGGACGGGAGGGTCCGGGGAGCTGTTTTTT. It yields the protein CATNLGTGGSGELFF.

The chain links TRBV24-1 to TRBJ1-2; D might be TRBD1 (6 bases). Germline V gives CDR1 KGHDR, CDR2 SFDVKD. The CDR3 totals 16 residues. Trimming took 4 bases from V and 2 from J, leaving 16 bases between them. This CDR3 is CATSDPTGRSNYGYTF. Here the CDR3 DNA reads TGTGCCACCAGTGACCCCACAGGGCGCTCAAACTATGGCTACACCTTC.

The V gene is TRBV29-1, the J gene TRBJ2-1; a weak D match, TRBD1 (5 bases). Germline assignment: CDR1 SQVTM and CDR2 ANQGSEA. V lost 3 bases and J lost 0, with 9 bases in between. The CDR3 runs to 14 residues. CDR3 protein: CSVDTGISYNEQFF. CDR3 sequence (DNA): TGCAGCGTTGATACAGGAATCTCCTACAATGAGCAGTTCTTC.

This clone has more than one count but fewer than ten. DNA of the CDR3: TGTGCCAGCAGCGACCCTCCGACAGGGCTTTTATCTTATGGCTACACCTTC. Encoded protein: CASSDPPTGLLSYGYTF. The chain combines TRBV9 with TRBJ1-2; the match to TRBD1 covers 7 bases. CDR1 is SGDLS and CDR2 is YYNGEE in the germline V gene. V was clipped by 3 bases and J by 5 bases; unmatched bases: 16. The CDR3 covers 17 residues.

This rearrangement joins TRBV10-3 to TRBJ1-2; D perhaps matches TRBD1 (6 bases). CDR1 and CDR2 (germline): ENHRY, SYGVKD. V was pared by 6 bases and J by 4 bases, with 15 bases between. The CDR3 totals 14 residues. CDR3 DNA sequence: TGTGCCATCAGGGGAAAGACAGGAAGCTATGGCTACACCTTC. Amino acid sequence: CAIRGKTGSYGYTF.

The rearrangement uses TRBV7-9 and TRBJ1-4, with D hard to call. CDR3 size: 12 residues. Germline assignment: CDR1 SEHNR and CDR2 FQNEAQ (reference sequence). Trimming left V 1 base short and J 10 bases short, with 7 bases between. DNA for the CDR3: TGTGCCAGCAGCTTAGGGGCCGGAAAACTGTTTTTT. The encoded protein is CASSLGAGKLFF.

CDR3 DNA: TGTGCCAGCAGTCGGGGGAGCGGGAGGACAGATACGCAGTATTTT. This translates into CASSRGSGRTDTQYF. The chain carries TRBV28 and TRBJ2-3, with 9 bases aligning to TRBD2. CDR1 is MDHEN and CDR2 is SYDVKM in the germline V gene. V gave up 5 bases and J gave up 3 bases; unmatched junction bases: 6. The CDR3 totals 15 residues. The whole variable domain, remainder taken from reference TRBV28 and TRBJ2-3, is DVKVTQSSRYLVKRTGEKVFLECVQDMDHENMFWYRQDPGLGLRLIYFSYDVKMKEKGDIPEGYSVSREKKERFSLILESASTNQTSMYLCASSRGSGRTDTQYFGPGTRLTVL.

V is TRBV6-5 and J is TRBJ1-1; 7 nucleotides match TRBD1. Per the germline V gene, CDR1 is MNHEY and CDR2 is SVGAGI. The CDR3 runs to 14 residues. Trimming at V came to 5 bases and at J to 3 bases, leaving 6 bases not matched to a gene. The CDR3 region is CASSTDQGDTEAFF. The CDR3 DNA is TGTGCCAGCAGTACTGACCAGGGGGACACTGAAGCTTTCTTT.

CDR3 protein: CASSLRDRNYGYTF. The CDR3 DNA reads as TGTGCCAGCAGTCTCCGGGACAGAAACTATGGCTACACCTTC. The genes are TRBV6-5 and TRBJ1-2, with 7 bases identical to TRBD1. The germline gives CDR1 MNHEY, CDR2 SVGAGI. V was clipped by 5 bases and J by 2 bases; unmatched bases: 5. The CDR3 has 14 amino acids.

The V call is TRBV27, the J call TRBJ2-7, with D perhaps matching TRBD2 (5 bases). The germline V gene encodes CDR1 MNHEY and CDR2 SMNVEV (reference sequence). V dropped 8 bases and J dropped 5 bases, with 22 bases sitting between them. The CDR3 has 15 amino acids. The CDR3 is CASVRSPSLNHEQYF. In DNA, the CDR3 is TGTGCCAGCGTCCGGTCCCCTAGCTTAAACCACGAGCAGTACTTC.

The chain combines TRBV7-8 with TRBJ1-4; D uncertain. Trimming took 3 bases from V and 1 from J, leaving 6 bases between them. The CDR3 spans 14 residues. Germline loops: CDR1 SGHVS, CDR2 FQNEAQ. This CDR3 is CASSFRITNEKLFF. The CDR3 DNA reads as TGTGCCAGCAGCTTCAGGATAACTAATGAAAAACTGTTTTTT.

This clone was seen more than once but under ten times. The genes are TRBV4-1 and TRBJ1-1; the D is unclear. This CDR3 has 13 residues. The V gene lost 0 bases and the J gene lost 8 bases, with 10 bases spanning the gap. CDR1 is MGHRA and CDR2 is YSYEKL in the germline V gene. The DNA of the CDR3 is TGCGCCAGCAGCCAAGAGCCGGTATCCGAAGCTTTCTTT. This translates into CASSQEPVSEAFF.